This passage covers 20 T cell receptor beta chains from one sample sequenced in a study of cytomegalovirus exposure and HLA in healthy donors. PCR used 60 Vbeta primers and 13 Jbeta primers. Clones were sequenced by immunoSEQ multiplex PCR, and TCRdb holds only the in-frame ones, with some missing. This table holds 85,000 to 100,000 clones, 69% found once. The specimen was PBMCs. Receptor source: a man in his fifties or sixties in good health and CMV-seronegative.

The CDR3 DNA follows: TGTGCTAGTGGTTTGTCCCGGGACAGTAATAGCAATCAGCCCCAGCATTTT. Residues: CASGLSRDSNSNQPQHF. The rearrangement links TRBV12-5 to TRBJ1-5; 7 bases match TRBD1. The CDR3 has 17 amino acids. The germline CDR1 and CDR2 sequences are LGHNT and FRNRAP. V trimming: 2 bases; J trimming: 0 bases; junction bases outside the gene matches: 7.

The chain combines TRBV29-1 with TRBJ1-1, with 8 positions matching TRBD1. Germline assignment: CDR1 SQVTM and CDR2 ANQGSEA. Unmatched junction bases numbered 14, after V lost 7 bases and J lost 10 bases. The CDR3 is made up of 13 amino acids. CDR3 DNA: TGCAGCGCTACGGGACAGGATTTTGGTTTAGCTTTCTTT. It encodes CSATGQDFGLAFF.

To note about this clone: Sequence at one end of the junction differs from germline and may be a read error. V gene TRBV6-5 combines with J gene TRBJ2-1, with D possibly TRBD1 on 5 matching bases. The germline gives CDR1 MNHEY, CDR2 SVGAGI. There are 14 residues in the CDR3. The CDR3 region is CARSYSGKGNEQFF. The CDR3, as DNA: TGTGCCAGAAGTTACTCGGGTAAGGGGAATGAGCAGTTCTTC.

The V gene is TRBV27, the J gene TRBJ2-7; TRBD2 aligns across 8 bases. The V and J ends lost 5 bases and 3 bases, in that order; junction bases with no gene match: 21. The germline V gene encodes CDR1 MNHEY and CDR2 SMNVEV (reference sequence). This CDR3 is built from 19 residues. In nucleotides, the CDR3 is TGTGCCAGCAGTAGATTGGGCCGGCAAGCGGGGGCCCATAGCTACGAGCAGTACTTC. Its protein is CASSRLGRQAGAHSYEQYF.

The rearrangement joins TRBV25-1 to TRBJ2-1, with D tentatively TRBD1 (6 bases). This CDR3 contains 14 residues. The V end was cut by 5 bases, the J end by 1 base, with 9 bases between. Germline-derived CDR1 and CDR2 are MGHDK and SYGVNS. This CDR3 is CASSPGVSYNEQFF. The CDR3 coding sequence is TGTGCCAGCAGTCCAGGGGTGTCCTACAATGAGCAGTTCTTC.

The rearrangement joins TRBV7-3 to TRBJ2-5; 8 bases fit TRBD1. CDR3 length: 14 amino acids. The germline V gene has CDR1 SGHTA and CDR2 FQGTGA. J lost 7 bases, V lost 5 bases, and 9 bases had no gene match. In DNA, the CDR3 is TGTGCCAGCAGCCCGGACAGGGTTGGGGGGACCCAGTACTTC. Translation: CASSPDRVGGTQYF.

The rearrangement uses TRBV6-5 and TRBJ2-6; D perhaps matches TRBD1 (6 bases). V was pared by 1 base and J by 0 bases, with 7 bases between. Germline V gene data show CDR1 as MNHEY and CDR2 as SVGAGI. The CDR3 has 16 amino acids. Here the CDR3 DNA reads TGTGCCAGCAGTTACTGGGGGCGCTCTGGGGCCAACGTCCTGACTTTC. It yields the protein CASSYWGRSGANVLTF.

The chain combines TRBV6-5 with TRBJ2-5, with D possibly matching TRBD1 (6 bases). V lost 6 bases and J 6 bases, leaving 20 bases between the germline ends. From germline, CDR1 is MNHEY and CDR2 SVGAGI. The CDR3 has 15 amino acids. CDR3 sequence reads: CASSGAGVVGQTQYF. DNA of the CDR3: TGTGCCAGCAGCGGCGCAGGGGTGGTGGGGCAGACCCAGTACTTC.

The CDR3 DNA sequence: TGTGCCAGCCTCCGTCTAGCGGGCTACGAGCAGTACGTC. Translating it yields CASLRLAGYEQYV. This chain connects TRBV2 to TRBJ2-7, with 8 bases aligning to TRBD2. CDR1 and CDR2 from the germline V gene are SNHLY and FYNNEI. With V trimmed by 8 bases and J by 3 bases, 6 bases remained unmatched. The CDR3 consists of 13 residues.

This rearrangement joins TRBV6-5 to TRBJ2-7; 7 bases fit TRBD1. The CDR3 runs to 14 residues. V lost 6 bases and J lost 2; bases outside the gene matches: 7. Germline CDR1 reads MNHEY; CDR2 reads SVGAGI. In DNA, the CDR3 is TGTGCCAGCAGGGAGACAGGGCCGCCCTACGAGCAGTACTTC. It yields the protein CASRETGPPYEQYF.

The V gene is TRBV5-8, the J gene TRBJ2-1; 15 positions agree with TRBD2. CDR3 size: 18 residues. Germline lookup yields CDR1 SGHTS and CDR2 YDEGEE. The junction had 6 bases not matched to a gene; V was cut back by 4 bases and J by 1 base. CDR3 coding DNA: TGTGCCAGCAGCCCCGGACTAGCGGGGGGGCGGTCCTACAATGAGCAGTTCTTC. This sequence encodes CASSPGLAGGRSYNEQFF. The entire variable domain, with the rest obtained from reference TRBV5-8 and TRBJ2-1, is as follows: EAGVTQSPTHLIKTRGQQATLRCSPISGHTSVYWYQQALGLGLQFLLWYDEGEERNRGNFPPRFSGRQFPNYSSELNVNALELEDSALYLCASSPGLAGGRSYNEQFFGPGTRLTVL.

Only a few counts were recorded for this clone. The rearrangement joins TRBV6-5 to TRBJ1-1; D ambiguous. V was clipped by 2 bases and J by 1 base, with 5 bases between them. From germline, CDR1 is MNHEY and CDR2 SVGAGI. The CDR3 contains 13 residues. The CDR3 DNA reads TGTGCCAGCAGTTACCGGTCGAACACTGAAGCTTTCTTT. Amino acid sequence: CASSYRSNTEAFF.

This chain joins TRBV4-1 and TRBJ2-1; 12 nucleotides line up with TRBD1. The CDR3 runs 20 residues. With 5 bases clipped from V and 9 bases from J, the junction kept 23 bases outside the gene matches. Germline CDR1 MGHRA, CDR2 YSYEKL. CDR3 DNA sequence: TGCGCCAGCAGCAGGCCGGGACAGGGGGCCTTCCTATCGGGGTCAAGTGAGCAGTTCTTC. Translating it yields CASSRPGQGAFLSGSSEQFF.

This chain uses TRBV14 with TRBJ1-6; D is unclear. Trimming left V 4 bases short and J 5 bases short, with 18 bases between. This CDR3 has 17 residues. The germline V gene has CDR1 SGHDN and CDR2 FVKESK. CDR3 protein: CASSPQEAGFNNSPLHF. CDR3 bases: TGTGCCAGCAGCCCACAAGAAGCGGGGTTTAATAATTCACCCCTCCACTTT.

The genes are TRBV4-2 and TRBJ1-2, with a weak D call TRBD1 (5 bases). CDR1 is LGHNA, CDR2 YNFKEQ, per germline. V was shortened by 0 bases and J by 4 bases, with 15 bases between the two germline ends. The CDR3 length is 16 residues. The CDR3 region is CASSQDQSRELYGYTF. DNA of the CDR3: TGTGCCAGCAGCCAAGATCAAAGCAGGGAACTCTATGGCTACACCTTC.

V gene TRBV15 combines with J gene TRBJ1-2, with D perhaps matching TRBD1 (6 bases). In germline, CDR1 is LNHNV, CDR2 YYDKDF (reference sequence). Trimming removed 1 base at V and 4 bases at J, with 10 bases between. There are 14 residues in the CDR3. Here the CDR3 DNA reads TGTGCCACCAGCAGAGGAGGGACATCCTATGGCTACACCTTC. It yields the protein CATSRGGTSYGYTF.

V usage is TRBV5-1 and J usage is TRBJ1-2; 8 bases map to TRBD1. The CDR3 covers 16 residues. V shed 0 bases and J 2 bases; nucleotides not matched to a gene: 6. Germline lookup yields CDR1 SGHRS and CDR2 YFSETQ. CDR3 loop: CASSLGQGIRNYGYTF. CDR3 coding DNA: TGCGCCAGCAGCTTGGGACAGGGGATTCGGAACTATGGCTACACCTTC.

The V gene is TRBV7-6, the J gene TRBJ2-1; 7 bases line up with TRBD2. The V gene's germline CDR1 is SGHVS and CDR2 FNYEAQ. V lost 6 bases to trimming and J lost 3 bases; unmatched junction nucleotides: 5. The CDR3 is 14 residues long. CDR3 residues: CASSPAGVYNEQFF. DNA of the CDR3: TGTGCCAGCAGTCCTGCGGGGGTCTACAATGAGCAGTTCTTC.

The chain joins TRBV15 to TRBJ2-3, with D possibly being TRBD1 (6 bases). The V and J ends lost 1 base and 4 bases respectively, with 12 bases between them. The germline gives CDR1 LNHNV, CDR2 YYDKDF (reference sequence). CDR3 size: 15 residues. The DNA for the CDR3 is TGTGCCACCAGCAGAGGGGACACCCGCGCAGATACGCAGTATTTT. Translation: CATSRGDTRADTQYF.

V usage is TRBV6-6 and J usage is TRBJ1-3; D is unclear. The CDR3 contains 16 residues. Trimming left V 2 bases short and J 2 bases short, with 13 bases between. CDR1 is MNHNY and CDR2 is SVGAGI in the germline V gene (reference sequence). The CDR3 coding sequence is TGTGCCAGCAGTTACAGAGCCGTACCTGCTGGAAACACCATATATTTT. It translates to CASSYRAVPAGNTIYF.